Ten or more counts support the clone carrying this T cell receptor beta chain. Antigen specificity is unknown. Individuals selected for sequencing had exhibited CD8+CD57+ cell expansion on flow cytometry. Everyone among the patients had severe acquired aplastic anemia. Template material for TCR beta VDJ and CDR3 profiling consisted of genomic DNA. MiXCR, applied by TCRdb to the reads, yields one record per CDR3 protein. In the table there are 200,000 to 250,000 distinct CDR3 sequences, almost 50% of which are singletons. J gave up 8 bases and V 6 bases, and 11 bases lay outside the gene matches. The CDR3 extends over 15 amino acids. The data were obtained in a study of CD8+CD57+ T cells in acquired aplastic anemia. For the study at large: Yields of DNA that came from sorted CD4+ and CD8+ cells averaged approximately 3.5 ug.

General observations from the study: Both patients and controls carried the same twenty-nine CD8+ CDR3 sequences. Patients and healthy controls showed no significant CD8+ Simpson's diversity difference.

The sequence came from a human donor with aplastic anemia. The V gene is TRBV12-3 or TRBV12-4, the J gene TRBJ2-1; 9 bases are shared with TRBD2. Source material: sorted CD4+, CD8+, or CD8+CD57+ T cells (not recorded which) from PBMCs. The CDR3 region has the DNA TGTGCCAGCAGCCCTCCGGCGGGGGGGCCCTATGAGCAGTTCTTC. This codes for CASSPPAGGPYEQFF.